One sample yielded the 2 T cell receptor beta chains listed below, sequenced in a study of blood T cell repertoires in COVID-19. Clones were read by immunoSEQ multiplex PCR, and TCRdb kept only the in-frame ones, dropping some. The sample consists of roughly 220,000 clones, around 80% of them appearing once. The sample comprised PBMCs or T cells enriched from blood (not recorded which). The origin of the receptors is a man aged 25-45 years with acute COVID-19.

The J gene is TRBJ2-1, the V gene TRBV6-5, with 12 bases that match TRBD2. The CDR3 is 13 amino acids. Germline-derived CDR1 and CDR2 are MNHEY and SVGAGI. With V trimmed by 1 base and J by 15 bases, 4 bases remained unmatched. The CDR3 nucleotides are TGTGCCAGCAGTTACTTGAAACTAGCGGGGGGGTTCTTC. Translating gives CASSYLKLAGGFF.

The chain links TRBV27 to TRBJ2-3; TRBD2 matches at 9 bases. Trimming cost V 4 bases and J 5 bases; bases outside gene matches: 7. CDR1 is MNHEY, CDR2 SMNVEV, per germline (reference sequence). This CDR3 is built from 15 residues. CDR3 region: CASSSSSGVRDTQYF. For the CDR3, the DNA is TGTGCCAGCAGTTCATCTAGCGGGGTCCGAGATACGCAGTATTTT.